This T cell receptor beta chain was sequenced for a study of CD8 T cells in ankylosing spondylitis. MiXCR was run by TCRdb on the 5' RACE reads, yielding one entry per CDR3 protein. In the table there are under 400,000 distinct CDR3 sequences, under 14% of which are singletons. Germline V gene sequence: CDR1 KGHSH, CDR2 LQKENI. The CDR3 is 13 amino acids. V lost 2 bases, J lost 1 base, and 6 bases lay in between. V usage is TRBV18 and J usage is TRBJ2-7, with no clear D. The sequenced material came from blood, either unsorted or a sorted T cell fraction (not recorded which). The receptor was isolated from a female donor with ankylosing spondylitis or in good health (not recorded which). The chain's CDR3 is CASSPSRSYEQYF. DNA for the CDR3: TGTGCCAGCTCACCAAGCAGATCCTACGAGCAGTACTTC.